This TCR beta chain is from a study of cytomegalovirus exposure and HLA in healthy donors. Study in general: Earlier work reported 117 million unique TCR beta sequences from 180 million or so T cells. Inside one of the first data releases sat about 85 million unique TCRs taken from HLA-typed donors.

CDR3 length equals 16 residues. Losses at the gene ends were 0 bases for V and 2 bases for J; bases not matched to a gene: 6. The PCR ran on 60 Vbeta and 13 Jbeta primers. Method: immunoSEQ multiplex PCR; TCRdb's copy keeps in-frame clones and lacks some. The sample carries about 160,000 clones, 79% recorded once. About this clone itself: No antigen is known for it.

Study conclusions and caveats: Analysis was carried out at a later point, and it linked a missense DCLRE1C variant to TCR beta V- and J-gene trimming. In an earlier analysis, productive rearrangement rates for most beta V segments clustered near 87% or 30%.

The specimen was PBMCs. The J gene is TRBJ2-7, the V gene TRBV23-1, with 8 bases fitting TRBD1. TRBV23-1 qualifies as an ORF whose function is uncertain. The origin of this receptor is a man aged 35 to 55 in good health and CMV-seronegative. The CDR3 protein is CASSQSSDRVTYEQYF. In DNA form, the CDR3 reads TGCGCCAGCAGTCAATCTTCGGACAGGGTGACCTACGAGCAGTACTTC.